Listed here is a single T cell receptor beta chain. In the study's own analysis: Using reference gene primer amplification, nucleated cell counts were estimated. Only in-frame clones appear in the TCRdb table, and some are missing; sequencing was by immunoSEQ multiplex PCR. V, J and clone size are those of that table, while D and trimming were read from the DNA. The repertoire holds a few hundred thousand clones, with about 89% as singletons. This sample is drawn from a study of blood T cell repertoires in COVID-19. About the research overall: Nucleic acid was either cDNA or gDNA, and it came from T cells, B-cell-depleted T cells, or PBMCs.

Sequencing was performed on PBMCs or T cells enriched from blood (not recorded which). The TCR originated in a woman aged 35 to 49 who had been exposed to COVID-19.

The CDR3 is CASSESGVGGYTF. The DNA of the CDR3 is TGTGCCAGCAGTGAATCAGGGGTCGGCGGCTACACCTTC. The chain couples TRBV2 to TRBJ1-2, with a possible D match to TRBD1 (6 bases). This CDR3 has 13 amino acids. V was clipped by 2 bases and J by 8 bases, with 12 bases between them. Per germline, CDR1 SNHLY and CDR2 FYNNEI.